The T cell receptor (beta chain) described here comes from a study of blood T cell repertoires in COVID-19. Study-wide context: COVID-19 samples from acute and convalescent phases originated in the United States, Italy and Spain.

Under the authors' procedure: From reference gene primer amplification, estimates of nucleated cell counts were derived. Assay: immunoSEQ multiplex PCR; the TCRdb copy retains only in-frame clones and omits some. V, J and clone size derive from that table, while D and trimming were established from the DNA sequence. The sample lists about 100,000 clones; about nine tenths were seen once. The receptor was isolated from a man aged 45-65 years with active COVID-19. What was sequenced was peripheral blood.

The chain's CDR3 is CASSLAGQGMYGYTF. CDR3 in DNA: TGTGCCAGCAGCTTGGCCGGACAGGGAATGTATGGCTACACCTTC. The chain is built from TRBV5-6 and TRBJ1-2, with 8 bases lining up with TRBD1. The junction had 6 bases not matched to a gene; V was cut back by 0 bases and J by 5 bases. CDR3 length: 15 residues. Germline CDR1 is SGHDT and CDR2 is YYEEEE. The variable domain in full, with the rest retrieved from reference TRBV5-6 and TRBJ1-2, is DAGVTQSPTHLIKTRGQQVTLRCSPKSGHDTVSWYQQALGQGPQFIFQYYEEEERQRGNFPDRFSGHQFPNYSSELNVNALLLGDSALYLCASSLAGQGMYGYTFGSGTRLTVV.